This T cell receptor beta chain was found in a study of a mutant IDH1 vaccine in newly diagnosed glioma. Study-wide background: Treated patients were roughly 60% male, about 40% female, mean age about 41 years. Overall study findings and caveats: Among patients, 90% to 95% showed immune responses induced by the vaccine.

A note on this clone: Its antigen is undetermined.

The CDR3 is made up of 16 amino acids. V was clipped by 3 bases and J by 0 bases; unmatched bases: 4. CDR1 and CDR2 (germline): KGHSH, LQKENI. Method: immunoSEQ multiplex PCR; TCRdb's copy keeps in-frame clones and lacks some. The data hold about 30,000 clones, with 90% observed a single time. The time point denotes: week 11, during vaccination. Every vaccination contained 300 ug of the mutant IDH1 20-mer peptide and was paired with topical imiquimod. The chain joins TRBV18 to TRBJ1-2; the match to TRBD1 covers 10 bases. The receptor was derived from a man younger than 30 with glioma. The sample consisted of PBMCs, taken from a glioma patient whose treatment included an IDH1 peptide vaccine. CDR3 DNA: TGTGCCAGCTCACCTGGACAGGGGGGAGCTAACTATGGCTACACCTTC. Its translation: CASSPGQGGANYGYTF.